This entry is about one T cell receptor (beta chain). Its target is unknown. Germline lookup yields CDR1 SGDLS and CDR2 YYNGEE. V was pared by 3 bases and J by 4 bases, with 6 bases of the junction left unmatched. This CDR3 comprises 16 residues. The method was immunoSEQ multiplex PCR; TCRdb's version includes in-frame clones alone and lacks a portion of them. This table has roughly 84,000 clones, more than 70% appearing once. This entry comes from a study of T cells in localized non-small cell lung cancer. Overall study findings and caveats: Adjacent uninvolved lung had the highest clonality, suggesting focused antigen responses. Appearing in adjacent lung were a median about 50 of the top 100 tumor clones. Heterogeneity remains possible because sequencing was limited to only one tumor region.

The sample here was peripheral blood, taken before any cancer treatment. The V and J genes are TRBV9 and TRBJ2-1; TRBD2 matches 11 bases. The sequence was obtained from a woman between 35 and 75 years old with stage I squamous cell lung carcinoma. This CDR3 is CASSALSGGDYNEQFF. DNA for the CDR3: TGTGCCAGCAGCGCCCTTAGCGGGGGGGATTACAATGAGCAGTTCTTC.